This T cell receptor beta chain was profiled in a study of long-term antiretroviral therapy in people with HIV. Study-wide background: It was about a decade before the 2015 immediate-ART recommendation that the earliest samples were taken.

Of note for this clone: Its specificity is unknown.

Study conclusions and caveats: Information on adherence, resistance and therapy changes was unavailable. Even long-term ART left TRB diversity below transplant donor controls, despite gains.

The V and J ends lost 5 bases and 3 bases respectively, with 11 bases between them. The CDR3 contains 13 residues. The germline gives CDR1 SGHAT, CDR2 FQNNGV. At the survey level, the v3.0 immunoSEQ assay was run. Only in-frame clones appear in the TCRdb table, and some are missing; sequencing was by immunoSEQ multiplex PCR. The sample lists about 17,000 clones, under 80% seen once, with roughly 15% in the top ten. Per individual, the PBMC samples numbered at least one pre-ART and at least two post-ART. This material consisted of unsorted PBMCs, taken 2.1 to 2.2 years before starting antiretroviral therapy. The TCR sequence derives from a man between 25 and 39 years old with HIV. This sequence joins TRBV11-2 and TRBJ2-7; D perhaps matches TRBD2 (5 bases). The CDR3 DNA reads TGTGCCAGCAGCCTTGGGCGGGTCTACGAGCAGTACTTC. Translating gives CASSLGRVYEQYF.